This TCR beta chain was sequenced during a study of response to subunit inactivated influenza vaccine listed by TCRdb under 2018. The study in broad terms: To follow how T cells responded to a trivalent subunit inactivated influenza vaccine, the researchers relied on deep quantitative profiling of the T cell receptor repertoire. Study-wide findings and limitations: It was suggested by the authors that each seasonal influenza vaccination may recruit only a limited number of new T cells.

Library creation used RT-PCR. The sequencer listed for this sample is Illumina HiSeq 2500. Using fastp trimming at Q25 and MiXCR clonotype assembly, TCRdb reanalyzed the public sequencing data and kept in-frame beta chains. Duplicate CDR3 protein sequences are folded into a single record with the most common DNA and genes. This sample is represented by some 800,000 distinct CDR3 sequences; over 20% of them were singletons. Together, the top ten hold more than 8.5% of the sample. From the cysteine up to the phenylalanine, the CDR3 has a length of 13 residues. The DNA shown is the 39-base CDR3, in frame from base 1. V is reduced by 0 bases and J by 7 bases, leaving a spacing of 6 bases between them. Reading the germline V gene gives CDR1 ENHRY and CDR2 SYGVKD. Worth noting for this clonotype: This receptor's antigen is unknown. No base quality values were provided; no much bigger clone lies one nucleotide off.

The sequencing here drew on PBMCs from blood, taken more than 4 days after vaccination. This TCR came from a man aged 50-60 years who received an inactivated influenza vaccine. Donor details come from another sample of the same person, matched by shared clones. The receptor chain draws on TRBV10-3 and TRBJ1-4; confidence is insufficient to name the D gene. The DNA is as follows: TGTGCCATCAGTGAGTCGATAACTGAAAAACTGTTTTTT. Its coded protein is CAISESITEKLFF.